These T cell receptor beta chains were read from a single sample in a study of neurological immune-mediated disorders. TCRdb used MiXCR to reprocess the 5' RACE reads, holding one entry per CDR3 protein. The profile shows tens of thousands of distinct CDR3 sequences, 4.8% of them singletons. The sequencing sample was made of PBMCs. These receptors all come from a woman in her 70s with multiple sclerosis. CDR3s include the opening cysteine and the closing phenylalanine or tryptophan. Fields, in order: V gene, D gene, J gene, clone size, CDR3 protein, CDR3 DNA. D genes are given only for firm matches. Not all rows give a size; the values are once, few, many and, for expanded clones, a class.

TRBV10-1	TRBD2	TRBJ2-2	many	CASSKTSGRSSGELFF	TGCGCCAGCAGTAAGACTAGCGGGAGATCGTCCGGGGAGCTGTTTTTT
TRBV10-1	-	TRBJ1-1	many	CASSNSLLNTEAFF	TGCGCCAGCAGCAACAGCCTTCTGAACACTGAAGCTTTCTTT
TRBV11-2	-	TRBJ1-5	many	CASSLVQWEPQHF	TGTGCCAGCAGCTTAGTACAGTGGGAGCCCCAGCATTTT
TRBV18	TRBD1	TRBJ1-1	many	CASSPPARGQNTEAFF	TGTGCCAGCTCACCCCCGGCAAGGGGGCAGAACACTGAAGCTTTCTTT
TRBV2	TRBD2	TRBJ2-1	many	CASSETIAGARWQFF	TGTGCCAGCAGTGAAACCATAGCGGGGGCAAGATGGCAGTTCTTC
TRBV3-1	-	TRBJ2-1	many	CASGGLASNNEQFF	TGTGCCAGCGGCGGTCTAGCGTCCAACAATGAGCAGTTCTTC
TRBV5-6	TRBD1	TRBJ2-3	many	CASSLDGTGMADTQYF	TGTGCCAGCAGCTTGGATGGGACAGGGATGGCAGATACGCAGTATTTT
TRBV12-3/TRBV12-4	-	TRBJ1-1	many	CASSFLRNTEAFF	TGTGCCAGCAGTTTCCTTCGGAACACTGAAGCTTTCTTT
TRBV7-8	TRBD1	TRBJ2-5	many	CASTRTGTETQYF	TGTGCCAGCACCCGGACAGGGACGGAGACCCAGTACTTC
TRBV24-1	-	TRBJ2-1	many	CATSVSPAGEQFF	TGTGCCACCAGTGTCTCCCCGGCTGGTGAGCAGTTCTTC
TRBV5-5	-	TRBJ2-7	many	CASSLDLALREQYF	TGTGCCAGCAGCTTGGATCTAGCTCTCCGCGAGCAGTACTTC
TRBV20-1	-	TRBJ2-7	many	CSARAGGAYEQYF	TGCAGTGCTAGGGCAGGAGGGGCCTACGAGCAGTACTTC
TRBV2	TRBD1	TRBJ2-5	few	CASNYGQGKETQYF	TGTGCCAGCAACTACGGACAGGGGAAAGAGACCCAGTACTTC
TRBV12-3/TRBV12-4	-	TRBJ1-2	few	CASSPPRDTDNYGYTF	TGTGCCAGCAGTCCCCCGAGGGACACAGATAACTATGGCTACACCTTC
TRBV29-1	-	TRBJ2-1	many	CSVDTPGVWFNEQFF	TGCAGCGTTGATACGCCAGGGGTTTGGTTCAATGAGCAGTTCTTC
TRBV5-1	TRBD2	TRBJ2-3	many	CASSLSTSGRALSDTQYF	TGCGCCAGCAGCCTTTCGACTAGCGGGAGGGCCCTGTCAGATACGCAGTATTTT
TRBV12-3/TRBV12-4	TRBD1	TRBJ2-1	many	CASSPTGGIVQFF	TGTGCCAGCAGTCCTACAGGGGGAATCGTGCAGTTCTTC
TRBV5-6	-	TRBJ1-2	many	CASSLGGGTYGYTF	TGTGCCAGCAGCTTGGGGGGGGGAACCTATGGCTACACCTTC
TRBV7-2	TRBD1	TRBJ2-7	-	CASSLPGQGYEQYF	TGTGCCAGCAGCTTGCCGGGACAGGGCTACGAGCAGTACTTC
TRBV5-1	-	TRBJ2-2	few	CASSISGPTGELFF	TGCGCCAGCAGCATTAGCGGACCCACCGGGGAGCTGTTTTTT